Below, 9 T cell receptor beta chains from the same sample are listed, as sequenced in a study of CD8+CD57+ T cells in acquired aplastic anemia (dated by TCRdb to 2016 to 2019). The instrument given in TCRdb is Illumina HiSeq 2000. Genomic DNA was used as template for profiling of TCR beta VDJ combinations and CDR3 sequences. Starting from the raw public reads, TCRdb applied fastp trimming at Q25, assembled clones with MiXCR and retained in-frame beta chains. CDR3 protein duplicates are merged, each entry listing the most common genes and DNA. This sample is represented by 250,000 to 300,000 distinct CDR3 sequences; approximately 56% of them were singletons. The ten biggest clones cover 8% of the sample. Sequencing was performed on sorted CD4+, CD8+, or CD8+CD57+ T cells (not recorded which) from PBMCs. These receptors were collected from a human donor with severe aplastic anemia or a healthy control (not recorded which).

With regard to this clonotype: As the CDR3 is not closed by the conserved phenylalanine or tryptophan, this likely results from a read error. The J gene is TRBJ2-7, the V gene TRBV3-1, with TRBD2 matching 8 bases. The CDR3 runs to 16 residues. Trimming removed 2 bases from V and 5 bases from J; junction bases left unmatched: 11. Germline assignment: CDR1 LGHDT and CDR2 YNNKEL (reference sequence). Here the CDR3 reads CASSQHYGGAGHEQYL. The CDR3 DNA is TGTGCCAGCAGCCAACATTACGGGGGGGCCGGGCACGAGCAGTACCTC.

The chain joins TRBV7-8 to TRBJ2-1, with D maybe TRBD2 (5 bases). There are 13 residues in the CDR3. Trimming left V 9 bases short and J 8 bases short, with 17 bases between. Germline V CDR1 and CDR2: SGHVS, FQNEAQ. As DNA, the CDR3 is TGTGCCAGTAGCGCTTATTTCGAGGATGAGCAGTTCTTC. Amino acid sequence: CASSAYFEDEQFF.

This clonotype has a handful of counts. V usage is TRBV19 and J usage is TRBJ2-2; D possibly corresponds to TRBD1 (5 bases). CDR1 is LNHDA, CDR2 SQIVND, per germline (reference sequence). The CDR3 contains 14 residues. Trimming left V 3 bases short and J 1 base short, with 6 bases between. CDR3 loop: CASSIQGNTGELFF. CDR3 coding DNA: TGTGCCAGTAGTATTCAGGGGAACACCGGGGAGCTGTTTTTT.

CDR3 protein: CASSESAGKFYEQYF. CDR3 bases: TGTGCCAGCAGTGAATCTGCGGGGAAATTCTACGAGCAGTACTTC. This chain connects TRBV25-1 to TRBJ2-7; D possibly corresponds to TRBD2 (6 bases). This CDR3 is 15 amino acids long. CDR1 and CDR2 from the germline V gene are MGHDK and SYGVNS. Trimming removed 1 base from V and 3 bases from J, with 13 bases in between.

The gene calls are TRBV7-6 and TRBJ1-4; D is unresolved. V lost 5 bases to trimming and J lost 8 bases, with 9 bases between them. Germline V gene data show CDR1 as SGHVS and CDR2 as FNYEAQ. The CDR3 is made up of 12 amino acids. CDR3 sequence reads: CASSDPAEKLFF. The DNA for the CDR3 is TGTGCCAGCAGCGACCCCGCGGAAAAACTGTTTTTT.

At least ten counts were recorded for this clonotype. The chain recombines TRBV5-6 with TRBJ2-5, with TRBD1 matching 10 bases. This CDR3 has 14 residues. From germline, CDR1 is SGHDT and CDR2 YYEEEE. The V gene end was trimmed by 3 bases and the J gene end by 4 bases; junction bases not matched to a gene: 3. The CDR3 DNA sequence: TGTGCCAGCAGCTGGGACAGGGGAGGAGAGACCCAGTACTTC. Its protein is CASSWDRGGETQYF.

The rearrangement links TRBV7-9 to TRBJ1-5; possibly TRBD1 for D (5 bases). Germline V gives CDR1 SEHNR, CDR2 FQNEAQ (reference sequence). V was pared by 1 base and J by 5 bases, with 9 bases between. This CDR3 is built from 14 residues. The CDR3 protein is CASSLGQSDQPQHF. CDR3 DNA: TGTGCCAGCAGCTTAGGACAGAGCGATCAGCCCCAGCATTTT.

This rearrangement joins TRBV20-1 to TRBJ1-4; D might be TRBD1 (5 bases). This CDR3 comprises 15 residues. V was cut by 5 bases and J by 4 bases, with 17 bases left in between. Per the germline V gene, CDR1 is DFQATT and CDR2 is SNEGSKA (reference sequence). The CDR3 DNA reads as TGCAGTGCTTCTCTGAGTGGACAAAATAATGAAAAACTGTTTTTT. The encoded protein is CSASLSGQNNEKLFF.

At least ten counts were recorded for this clonotype. V and J are TRBV5-1 and TRBJ1-3; D may be TRBD1 (5 bases). The CDR3 loop spans 14 amino acids. CDR1 and CDR2 (germline): SGHRS, YFSETQ. The V gene lost 0 bases and the J gene lost 8 bases, with 12 bases spanning the gap. CDR3 nucleotides: TGCGCCAGCAGCTTGGCGCAGGGTTTAGACACCATATATTTT. It encodes CASSLAQGLDTIYF. Full variable domain (remainder filled in from reference TRBV5-1 and TRBJ1-3): KAGVTQTPRYLIKTRGQQVTLSCSPISGHRSVSWYQQTPGQGLQFLFEYFSETQRNKGNFPGRFSGRQFSNSRSEMNVSTLELGDSALYLCASSLAQGLDTIYFGEGSWLTVV.